Given below is one T cell receptor beta chain in context. Its antigen remains unknown. TCRdb ran MiXCR on the RT-PCR reads and lists one entry per CDR3 protein. The data contain approximately 530,000 distinct CDR3 sequences, around 7.7% of them singletons. This entry comes from a study of response to subunit inactivated influenza vaccine. V lost 3 bases to trimming and J lost 4 bases, with 6 bases between them. This CDR3 has 13 amino acids. Germline-derived CDR1 and CDR2 are LNHNV and YYDKDF (reference sequence). Whole-study results and caveats: Authors suggested each seasonal influenza vaccination recruits few new T cells.

Sample: PBMCs from blood, taken less than 30 months after vaccination. The J gene is TRBJ2-2, the V gene TRBV15; no clear D. The source is a man aged 50-75 years who received an inactivated influenza vaccine. The CDR3 coding sequence is TGTGCCACCAGCAGGGTCATCACCGGGGAGCTGTTTTTT. Its protein is CATSRVITGELFF.